This T cell receptor (beta chain) was sequenced during a study of Graves' ophthalmopathy and Graves' hyperthyroidism. Regarding the study as a whole: For predicting ophthalmopathy progression, the model had approximately 70% sensitivity and around 72% specificity.

In the case of this clonotype: No antigen is known for it.

CDR3 length: 17 residues. V was shortened by 10 bases and J by 11 bases, with 33 bases between the two germline ends. Germline V gene data show CDR1 as ENHRY and CDR2 as SYGVKD. RNA transcripts yielded amplified TCR beta CDR3 regions. RT-PCR in the first round used HTBI primers; a second-round multiplex PCR followed. TCRdb reprocessed the multiplex PCR reads with MiXCR, giving one entry per CDR3 protein. The sample holds around 1.1 million distinct CDR3 sequences; about two fifths are singletons and the top ten take 11%. The J gene is TRBJ1-5, the V gene TRBV10-3; no clear D gene. This TCR came from an adult man with Graves' hyperthyroidism. The specimen was peripheral blood or thyroid tissue (not recorded which). CDR3 protein: CATQPGGSGRAWETQHF. CDR3 bases: TGTGCCACGCAACCTGGTGGTAGCGGGAGGGCCTGGGAGACCCAGCATTTT.